Included here is one TCR beta chain sequence, with context. Its antigen is still unknown. No much larger clone is present one base from it, and per-base qualities are unavailable. The data were obtained in a study of blood T cell repertoires in COVID-19 (TCRdb year 2020). For context, the study as a whole: Collaborator samples came from the United States, Italy and Spain and covered acute and convalescent phases of COVID-19. The material from the prospective study consisted of cDNA or gDNA derived from T cells, B-cell-depleted T cells, or PBMCs. Subjects who had been exposed to COVID-19, were actively infected with it, or had recovered from it provided the deeply sampled blood TCRbeta repertoires that made up the dataset. A freely available public database, intended as a resource for researchers studying the immune response to SARS-CoV-2, is where the repertoires were released. Samples came from the ongoing ImmuneRACE study (first 160 participants) plus 1,254 subjects from 6 global collaborators. A de-identified subject ID, COVID-19 status, age in years and sex were almost always included in the sample metadata. HLA class I and class II types, where available, came from metadata supplied by the sample provider rather than from assay-based typing. General findings and caveats noted by the study authors: The amount of clinical and demographic metadata varied by source and participant and was provided uncurated.

TCRbeta CDR3 regions were amplified from genomic DNA by means of the immunoSEQ Assay, a bias-controlled multiplex PCR. Under the source paper's analysis protocol: The number of nucleated cells in each sample was estimated by amplification of reference gene primers within the assay. Sequence reads were collapsed and filtered to measure the absolute abundance of every unique TCRbeta CDR3 rearrangement. Productive Simpson clonality was computed per sample as the square root of Simpson's diversity index over productive rearrangements. TCRdb's version of the immuneACCESS table is confined to in-frame rearrangements and falls short of the full clone set. An unresolved V gene accounts for under half of the shortfall where checked; the remainder is of unknown origin. The V and J calls and clone size were taken over from that table, and D and trimming were inferred from the DNA. The sample contains about 210,000 clones, around 81% of them found a single time. The ten biggest clones cover more than 8.5% of the sample.

Enrolling through a virtual design, the prospective study's participants ranged in age from roughly 18 to 89 years and lived across roughly 23 United States geographic areas. In the prospective study, cohorts were assigned on the basis of participant-reported clinical history obtained from a screening survey and a study questionnaire. Mobile phlebotomists in the prospective study collected whole blood, serum and a nasopharyngeal or oropharyngeal swab from every participant. Over an approximately 2-month period, participants in the prospective study had the option of providing additional blood draws and questionnaires. Prospective study blood samples were shipped either frozen or at room temperature before DNA extraction. V and J are trimmed by 8 bases and 7 bases, and the gene matches miss 2 bases of the junction. For CDR1 and CDR2, the germline V gene lists MDHEN and SYDVKM. The CDR3 contains 12 residues, cysteine and phenylalanine counted. Only the CDR3 portion is preserved as DNA: 36 bases, with reading frame beginning at the first base.

The sequenced sample consisted of PBMCs or T cells enriched from blood (not recorded which). The chain is made from TRBV28 and TRBJ1-6, with 7 bases in between that match TRBD1. This clonotype was sampled from a woman aged 45 to 65 with acute COVID-19. Here the CDR3 is given as CASGTVNSPLHF. The DNA is as follows: TGTGCCAGCGGGACAGTAAATTCACCCCTCCACTTT.